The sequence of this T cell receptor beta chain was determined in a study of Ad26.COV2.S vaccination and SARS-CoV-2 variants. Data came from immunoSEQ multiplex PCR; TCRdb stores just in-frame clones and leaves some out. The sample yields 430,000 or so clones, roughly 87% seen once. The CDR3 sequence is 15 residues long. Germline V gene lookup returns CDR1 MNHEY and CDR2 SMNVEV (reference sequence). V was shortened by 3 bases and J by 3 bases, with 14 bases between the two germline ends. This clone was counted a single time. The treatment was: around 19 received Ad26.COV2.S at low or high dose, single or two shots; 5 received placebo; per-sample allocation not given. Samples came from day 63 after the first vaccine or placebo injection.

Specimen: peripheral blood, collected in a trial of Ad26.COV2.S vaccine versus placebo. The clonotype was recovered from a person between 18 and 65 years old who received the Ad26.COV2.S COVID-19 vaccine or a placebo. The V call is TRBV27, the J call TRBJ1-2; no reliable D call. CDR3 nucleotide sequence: TGTGCCAGCAGTTTTAATTTGAGGGCTGACTATGGCTACACCTTC. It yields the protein CASSFNLRADYGYTF.